This entry lists 26 T cell receptor beta chains sequenced from one sample in a study of T cells in Graves' hyperthyroidism and ophthalmopathy. Amplification targeted TCR beta CDR3 regions from RNA transcripts. TCR CDR3 regions were first amplified by RT-PCR with HTBI primers. TCRdb re-called the multiplex PCR reads through MiXCR, storing one row per CDR3 protein. The repertoire holds a few hundred thousand distinct CDR3 sequences, just under 25% seen once, with more than 60% in the top ten. The specimen was blood. These receptors were obtained from a man aged 50-60 years with Graves' hyperthyroidism.

This clonotype was seen a few times. The chain uses TRBV20-1 and TRBJ1-2; possible D gene TRBD1, 6 bases. Between the trimmed V and J ends, which lost 6 bases and 8 bases, there was a span of 22 bases. The CDR3 consists of 14 residues. The germline V gene encodes CDR1 DFQATT and CDR2 SNEGSKA (reference sequence). The CDR3 bases are TGCAGTGCCAGTAGGGGGGGATCCCTTGAAGGCTACACCTTC. It is translated as CSASRGGSLEGYTF.

In its sample, this clonotype was seen a few times. This chain joins TRBV6-1 and TRBJ1-4; D is ambiguous. V was clipped by 6 bases and J by 8 bases, with 16 bases between them. Germline V gives CDR1 MNHNS, CDR2 SASEGT. There are 14 residues in the CDR3. CDR3 residues: CASSITSKREKLFF. Here the CDR3 DNA reads TGTGCCAGCAGCATAACAAGCAAAAGAGAAAAACTGTTTTTT.

V usage is TRBV28 and J usage is TRBJ2-7, with TRBD2 identical over 11 bases. CDR1 MDHEN and CDR2 SYDVKM come from the germline V gene. The V gene end was trimmed by 10 bases and the J gene end by 5 bases; junction bases not matched to a gene: 7. CDR3 length equals 13 residues. The CDR3 protein is CAIGTSGVNEQYF. Here the CDR3 DNA reads TGTGCCATCGGGACTAGCGGTGTGAACGAGCAGTACTTC.

This clonotype was observed once. Here the CDR3 DNA reads TGTGCCAGCAGAGATCAAAATCACTCTGGAAACACCATATATTTT. The encoded protein is CASRDQNHSGNTIYF. The chain recombines TRBV11-2 with TRBJ1-3; no clear D gene. This CDR3 region has 15 residues. Germline assignment: CDR1 SGHAT and CDR2 FQNNGV. Trimming stripped 6 bases from V and 0 bases from J, with 12 bases between.

This clonotype was recorded a few times. The rearrangement joins TRBV2 to TRBJ2-2; D gene unclear. The CDR3 contains 10 residues. The germline CDR1 and CDR2 sequences are SNHLY and FYNNEI. V lost 6 bases and J 7 bases, leaving 3 bases between the germline ends. CDR3 sequence reads: CASRDGELFF. The CDR3 DNA reads TGTGCCAGCAGGGACGGGGAGCTGTTTTTT.

This clonotype was picked up many times. The gene calls are TRBV5-1 and TRBJ2-3; 8 bases are a match to TRBD2. With 3 bases clipped from V and 5 bases from J, the junction kept 8 bases outside the gene matches. Germline CDR1 is SGHRS and CDR2 is YFSETQ. CDR3 length: 15 amino acids. CDR3 sequence reads: CASSYGGRPVDTQYF. CDR3 nucleotides: TGCGCCAGCAGCTATGGCGGGAGGCCGGTAGATACGCAGTATTTT.

This clonotype was counted a few times. The chain employs TRBV13 and TRBJ1-1; D is unclear. Germline V CDR1 and CDR2: PRHDT, FYEKMQ (reference sequence). Trimming removed 2 bases from V and 3 bases from J, with 13 bases in between. This CDR3 region has 15 residues. CDR3 sequence reads: CASSLSGSFDTEAFF. The CDR3 DNA reads as TGTGCCAGCAGCTTAAGTGGTAGTTTTGACACTGAAGCTTTCTTT.

This clonotype was counted only a few times. The CDR3 loop is CASSQVGGTGEQFF. Here the CDR3 DNA reads TGCGCCAGCAGCCAAGTTGGGGGGACCGGGGAGCAGTTCTTC. The rearrangement links TRBV4-1 to TRBJ2-1; D might be TRBD2 (6 bases). CDR1 and CDR2 from the germline V gene are MGHRA and YSYEKL. V was pared by 1 base and J by 10 bases, with 14 bases between. CDR3 length equals 14 residues.

This clonotype was seen ten or more times. V and J are TRBV6-1 and TRBJ2-7; TRBD1 is a possible D gene (6 bases). Germline values: CDR1 MNHNS, CDR2 SASEGT. CDR3 length: 15 residues. V was cut by 0 bases and J by 1 base, with 10 bases left in between. CDR3 loop: CASSEAVDSSYEQYF. The CDR3 bases are TGTGCCAGCAGTGAAGCGGTGGACAGTTCCTACGAGCAGTACTTC.

This clonotype occurred a few times. V usage is TRBV10-3 and J usage is TRBJ1-5; 10 positions match TRBD1. J was trimmed by 2 bases and V by 10 bases; bases with no gene match: 2. CDR3 length: 13 amino acids. In germline, CDR1 is ENHRY, CDR2 SYGVKD. The CDR3 sequence: CASGTGGNQPQHF. The CDR3 DNA sequence: TGTGCCAGCGGGACAGGGGGCAATCAGCCCCAGCATTTT.

To note about this clonotype: A much larger clone differs by one base, so this may be a read error. This rearrangement joins TRBV28 to TRBJ2-3; weak D call: TRBD1 (5 bases). CDR1 and CDR2 from the germline V gene are MDHEN and SYDVKM. The CDR3 runs to 15 residues. V was clipped by 6 bases and J by 7 bases, with 20 bases between them. The DNA of the CDR3 is TGTGCCAGCAGCCTAGGCAGGGCGCCATCGTATACGCAGTATTTT. Its protein product is CASSLGRAPSYTQYF.

This clonotype has just a few counts. The genes are TRBV27 and TRBJ1-1; D is perhaps TRBD1 (5 bases). V was trimmed by 3 bases and J by 4 bases, leaving 9 bases between them. The CDR3 is 13 residues long. CDR1 and CDR2 (germline): MNHEY, SMNVEV (reference sequence). The CDR3 coding sequence is TGTGCCAGCAGTTTTGATCAGGGCACTGAAGCTTTCTTT. Its protein is CASSFDQGTEAFF.

This clonotype was counted only a few times. This chain connects TRBV7-9 to TRBJ2-7; D is undetermined. CDR1 is SEHNR and CDR2 is FQNEAQ in the germline V gene (reference sequence). The germline V and J ends were trimmed by 2 bases and 4 bases, with 3 bases remaining between them. The CDR3 sequence is 11 residues long. CDR3 loop: CASSLMYEQYF. CDR3 nucleotides: TGTGCCAGCAGCTTAATGTACGAGCAGTACTTC.

The chain recombines TRBV5-1 with TRBJ2-5; D gene unclear. The CDR3 sequence is 14 residues long. The germline CDR1 and CDR2 sequences are SGHRS and YFSETQ. V was shortened by 4 bases and J by 5 bases, with 15 bases between the two germline ends. The CDR3 spells CASSPVPGVETQYF. The CDR3 nucleotides read TGCGCCAGCAGCCCAGTTCCTGGGGTGGAGACCCAGTACTTC.

V gene TRBV4-1 combines with J gene TRBJ2-2; the match to TRBD1 covers 8 bases. Germline CDR1 reads MGHRA; CDR2 reads YSYEKL. J was trimmed by 4 bases and V by 2 bases; bases with no gene match: 3. This CDR3 region has 15 residues. In DNA form, the CDR3 reads TGCGCCAGCAGCCAAAGTACAGGGGGCACCGGGGAGCTGTTTTTT. This translates into CASSQSTGGTGELFF.

This clonotype was seen only once. Sequence at one end of the junction differs from germline and may be a read error. The rearrangement joins TRBV28 to TRBJ2-5, with D perhaps being TRBD1 or TRBD2 (7 bases each). Germline values: CDR1 MDHEN, CDR2 SYDVKM. The CDR3 consists of 14 residues. The CDR3 nucleotides are TGTGCCAGCAGGACCGCAGGGGGGGAAGAGACCCGGTACTTC. Translated: CASRTAGGEETRYF.

The chain employs TRBV6-1 and TRBJ2-5; a possible D gene is TRBD2 (6 bases). Trimming removed 6 bases at V and 2 bases at J, with 13 bases between. Germline CDR1 is MNHNS and CDR2 is SASEGT. This CDR3 is 14 amino acids long. CDR3 loop: CASSRLGPQETQYF. The CDR3 DNA is TGTGCCAGCAGCCGACTAGGCCCTCAAGAGACCCAGTACTTC.

This clonotype was seen a few times. The chain is built from TRBV7-6 and TRBJ1-2; a weak D match, TRBD1 (5 bases). Trimming left V 5 bases short and J 8 bases short, with 15 bases between. Germline CDR1 SGHVS, CDR2 FNYEAQ. The length of the CDR3 is 13 residues. For the CDR3, the DNA is TGTGCCAGCAGCATGGGGGGAACGAGCGGCTACACCTTC. This gives the protein CASSMGGTSGYTF. Full variable domain (rest looked up from reference TRBV7-6 and TRBJ1-2): GAGVSQSPRYKVTKRGQDVALRCDPISGHVSLYWYRQALGQGPEFLTYFNYEAQQDKSGLPNDRFSAERPEGSISTLTIQRTEQRDSAMYRCASSMGGTSGYTFGSGTRLTVV.

This clonotype was picked up many times. The rearrangement uses TRBV11-2 and TRBJ2-3; TRBD2 might be the D (6 bases). The CDR3 has 17 residues. Trimming removed 1 base from V and 2 bases from J, with 16 bases in between. The germline V gene encodes CDR1 SGHAT and CDR2 FQNNGV. The CDR3 region has the DNA TGTGCCAGCAGCTTAGGAACGGGACTCCTTCTCACAGATACGCAGTATTTT. Its translation is CASSLGTGLLLTDTQYF. Complete variable domain (other parts from reference TRBV11-2 and TRBJ2-3): EAGVAQSPRYKIIEKRQSVAFWCNPISGHATLYWYQQILGQGPKLLIQFQNNGVVDDSQLPKDRFSAERLKGVDSTLKIQPAKLEDSAVYLCASSLGTGLLLTDTQYFGPGTRLTVL.

This clonotype was seen repeatedly, ten times or more. V and J are TRBV7-2 and TRBJ2-1; D may be TRBD2 (7 bases). V lost 5 bases to trimming and J lost 9 bases, with 17 bases between them. The CDR3 loop spans 14 amino acids. Germline CDR1 is SGHTA and CDR2 is FQGNSA. CDR3 DNA sequence: TGTGCCAGCAGCCTATTAGGGGGGGAAGGTGAGCAGTTCTTC. Protein sequence: CASSLLGGEGEQFF.

This clonotype was found a few times. The rearrangement joins TRBV24-1 to TRBJ2-1, with D perhaps being TRBD1 or TRBD2 (6 bases each). The germline V gene encodes CDR1 KGHDR and CDR2 SFDVKD. Trimming cost V 4 bases and J 9 bases, with 18 bases left between them. CDR3 length: 15 residues. The CDR3 loop reads CATSDLRTELAEQFF. The CDR3 DNA reads TGTGCCACCAGTGACCTACGGACAGAACTAGCTGAGCAGTTCTTC.

The chain has TRBV7-2 and TRBJ1-4; a weak D match, TRBD1 (6 bases). In germline, CDR1 is SGHTA, CDR2 FQGNSA. The CDR3 length is 15 residues. V lost 2 bases to trimming and J lost 7 bases, with 14 bases between them. In DNA form, the CDR3 reads TGTGCCAGCAGCTTAACTGGTAGGGGGGGTGAAAAACTGTTTTTT. Residues: CASSLTGRGGEKLFF. Using reference TRBV7-2 and TRBJ1-4 for the parts outside the CDR3, the full variable domain is GAGVSQSPSNKVTEKGKDVELRCDPISGHTALYWYRQSLGQGLEFLIYFQGNSAPDKSGLPSDRFSAERTGGSVSTLTIQRTQQEDSAVYLCASSLTGRGGEKLFFGSGTQLSVL.

This clonotype was detected a few times. This chain uses TRBV7-9 with TRBJ1-2, with TRBD1 matching over 7 bases. Losses at the gene ends were 2 bases for V and 5 bases for J; bases not matched to a gene: 5. The CDR3 contains 14 residues. Per the germline V gene, CDR1 is SEHNR and CDR2 is FQNEAQ (reference sequence). CDR3 amino acids: CASSLQTGLYGYTF. In DNA, the CDR3 is TGTGCCAGCAGCTTACAGACAGGGCTATATGGCTACACCTTC. Full variable domain (missing parts from reference TRBV7-9 and TRBJ1-2): DTGVSQNPRHKITKRGQNVTFRCDPISEHNRLYWYRQTLGQGPEFLTYFQNEAQLEKSRLLSDRFSAERPKGSFSTLEIQRTEQGDSAMYLCASSLQTGLYGYTFGSGTRLTVV.

This clonotype occurred a few times. The genes are TRBV20-1 and TRBJ1-5; D gene uncertain. The CDR3 contains 12 residues. V lost 5 bases to trimming and J lost 4 bases, with 9 bases between them. CDR1 and CDR2 (germline): DFQATT, SNEGSKA (reference sequence). The CDR3 loop reads CSAGQSNQPQHF. In nucleotides, the CDR3 is TGCAGTGCTGGGCAATCTAATCAGCCCCAGCATTTT.

The CDR3 region has the DNA TGTGCCAGCAGCCCGGGAGGAAATTACGAGCAGTACTTC. Amino acid sequence: CASSPGGNYEQYF. The chain carries TRBV6-1 and TRBJ2-7; 7 bases line up with TRBD2. In germline, CDR1 is MNHNS, CDR2 SASEGT. The CDR3 is 13 residues long. V dropped 6 bases and J dropped 4; count of bases not matched to a gene: 6.

This chain joins TRBV11-2 and TRBJ2-2; D not certain. The length of the CDR3 is 13 residues. Trimming removed 1 base from V and 9 bases from J, with 9 bases in between. Per germline, CDR1 SGHAT and CDR2 FQNNGV. Here the CDR3 DNA reads TGTGCCAGCAGCTTAGTCCCCCCCCGGGAGCTGTTTTTT. It translates to CASSLVPPRELFF.